These T cell receptor beta chains were read from a single sample in a study of blood T cell repertoires in COVID-19. Measured with immunoSEQ multiplex PCR; TCRdb has only the in-frame clones, and not every one. The sample includes over 150,000 clones, around 80% of them seen just once. Sequencing was done on a sample of peripheral blood. The receptor set was obtained from a woman aged 60 to 75 with acute or convalescent COVID-19. Each CDR3 is given with its conserved first and last residue. Each record gives: J gene, V gene, D gene, clone size, CDR3 DNA, CDR3 protein. The D gene is left open where the match is weak. Clone size appears in some rows only: once, few, many, or a class for an expanded clone.

j_call: TRBJ1-2; v_call: TRBV5-6; d_call: TRBD1; clone_size: .; cdr3_nt: TGTGCCAGCAGCGCGGCGACAGGGGAGATTGGCTACACCTTC; cdr3_aa: CASSAATGEIGYTF
j_call: TRBJ1-1; v_call: TRBV18; d_call: TRBD1; clone_size: .; cdr3_nt: TGTGCCAGCTCACTCTCCGGACAGGGAAGTTTGAGTGGCACTGAAGCTTTCTTT; cdr3_aa: CASSLSGQGSLSGTEAFF
j_call: TRBJ2-3; v_call: TRBV7-2; d_call: TRBD2; clone_size: .; cdr3_nt: TGTGCCAGCAGCTTACCGCCGAGCGGGGGGGCAGTCTCTCAGTATTTT; cdr3_aa: CASSLPPSGGAVSQYF
j_call: TRBJ2-3; v_call: TRBV11-2; d_call: .; clone_size: .; cdr3_nt: TGTGCCAGCAGCTTAGTAGTCAGGGGAACAGATACGCAGTATTTT; cdr3_aa: CASSLVVRGTDTQYF
j_call: TRBJ2-7; v_call: TRBV6-5; d_call: .; clone_size: once; cdr3_nt: TGTGCCAGCACTTCGGCGGGACTGGGATCCTACGAGCAGTACTTC; cdr3_aa: CASTSAGLGSYEQYF
j_call: TRBJ1-5; v_call: TRBV25-1; d_call: TRBD1; clone_size: .; cdr3_nt: TGTGCCAGCAGTGATGGGACAGGAGGTCAGCCCCAGCATTTT; cdr3_aa: CASSDGTGGQPQHF
j_call: TRBJ1-5; v_call: TRBV2; d_call: TRBD1; clone_size: once; cdr3_nt: TGTGCCAGCAGTGACGGCGGGACAGGTCGTCAGCCCCAGCATTTT; cdr3_aa: CASSDGGTGRQPQHF
j_call: TRBJ2-5; v_call: TRBV18; d_call: .; clone_size: .; cdr3_nt: TGTGCCAGCTCAATGAATAGGGGCTTAGAGACCCAGTACTTC; cdr3_aa: CASSMNRGLETQYF
j_call: TRBJ1-2; v_call: TRBV1; d_call: .; clone_size: .; cdr3_nt: TGCACCAGCAGCCAAGATCGGACAGGGGTCGGCTACACCTTC; cdr3_aa: CTSSQDRTGVGYTF
j_call: TRBJ2-3; v_call: TRBV19; d_call: .; clone_size: .; cdr3_nt: TGTGCCAGTAGTATGGAACAGCCCACAGATACGCAGTATTTT; cdr3_aa: CASSMEQPTDTQYF
j_call: TRBJ1-4; v_call: TRBV7-2; d_call: TRBD1; clone_size: .; cdr3_nt: TGTGCCAGCAGCTACAGGGGTGCAACTAATGAAAAACTGTTTTTT; cdr3_aa: CASSYRGATNEKLFF
j_call: TRBJ1-2; v_call: TRBV6-5; d_call: TRBD1; clone_size: .; cdr3_nt: TGTGCCAGCTCGGGACAGGGGACGTATGGCTACACCTTC; cdr3_aa: CASSGQGTYGYTF
j_call: TRBJ1-6; v_call: TRBV9; d_call: TRBD1; clone_size: few; cdr3_nt: TGTGCCAGCAGCCGGGACAGGGGCACATCACCCCTCCACTTT; cdr3_aa: CASSRDRGTSPLHF
j_call: TRBJ1-1; v_call: TRBV18; d_call: .; clone_size: few; cdr3_nt: TGTGCCAGCTCACCACTAAAGGGGACTGAAGCTTTCTTT; cdr3_aa: CASSPLKGTEAFF
j_call: TRBJ1-2; v_call: TRBV20-1; d_call: .; clone_size: .; cdr3_nt: TGCAGTGCTGTTAGCCTGGGTGTCACCTTC; cdr3_aa: CSAVSLGVTF
j_call: TRBJ1-1; v_call: TRBV7-2; d_call: .; clone_size: .; cdr3_nt: TGTGCCAGCAGCTTAAGAGGTGAAGCTTTCTTT; cdr3_aa: CASSLRGEAFF
j_call: TRBJ2-1; v_call: TRBV9; d_call: TRBD1; clone_size: .; cdr3_nt: TGTGCCAGCAGCCCGACAGGGCGTAACAACAATGAGCAGTTCTTC; cdr3_aa: CASSPTGRNNNEQFF
j_call: TRBJ1-6; v_call: TRBV28; d_call: TRBD1; clone_size: .; cdr3_nt: TGTGCCAGCATGCTGGGACAGGGGATGAGTTCACCCCTCCACTTT; cdr3_aa: CASMLGQGMSSPLHF
j_call: TRBJ1-6; v_call: TRBV6-5; d_call: TRBD1; clone_size: .; cdr3_nt: TGTGCCAGCAGGGCCGGGACAGCCCTAAATTCACCCCTCCACTTT; cdr3_aa: CASRAGTALNSPLHF
j_call: TRBJ1-1; v_call: TRBV10-1; d_call: .; clone_size: .; cdr3_nt: TGCGCCAGCAGTGAGGCAAGACTGGGGGGGTCGAATCACACTGAAGCTTTCTTT; cdr3_aa: CASSEARLGGSNHTEAFF
j_call: TRBJ2-5; v_call: TRBV7-9; d_call: TRBD1; clone_size: once; cdr3_nt: TGTGCCGTAGACAGGGGTCCGGCTCAAGAGACCCAGTACTTC; cdr3_aa: CAVDRGPAQETQYF
j_call: TRBJ2-7; v_call: TRBV28; d_call: .; clone_size: .; cdr3_nt: TGTGCCAGCAGTTTAACTTCCATTAGCTCCTACGAGCAGTACTTC; cdr3_aa: CASSLTSISSYEQYF
j_call: TRBJ2-7; v_call: TRBV6-5; d_call: TRBD1; clone_size: .; cdr3_nt: TGTGCCAGCAGTTACCAGGGACAGGGAGGACTAGTGCAGTACTTC; cdr3_aa: CASSYQGQGGLVQYF
j_call: TRBJ1-5; v_call: TRBV10-3; d_call: TRBD1; clone_size: .; cdr3_nt: TGTGCCATCAGTAGTGAGGGGGCGCAAGGGCAGCCCCAGCATTTT; cdr3_aa: CAISSEGAQGQPQHF
j_call: TRBJ1-2; v_call: TRBV6-5; d_call: .; clone_size: once; cdr3_nt: TGTGCCAGCAGTTACGGGAGGGACTATGGCTACACCTTC; cdr3_aa: CASSYGRDYGYTF
j_call: TRBJ2-1; v_call: TRBV7-9; d_call: TRBD2; clone_size: once; cdr3_nt: TGTGCCAGCAGCTTAGGTTCGGGGGGGTCGGATGAGCAGTTCTTC; cdr3_aa: CASSLGSGGSDEQFF
j_call: TRBJ2-7; v_call: TRBV7-9; d_call: TRBD1; clone_size: few; cdr3_nt: TGTGCCAGCACCGAAGCCGGACAGGGGCGAGAGCAGTACTTC; cdr3_aa: CASTEAGQGREQYF
j_call: TRBJ1-2; v_call: TRBV4-1; d_call: .; clone_size: once; cdr3_nt: TGCGCCAGCAGCCAAGGGAGAGGTTACTCCTATGGCTACACCTTC; cdr3_aa: CASSQGRGYSYGYTF
j_call: TRBJ1-6; v_call: TRBV6-5; d_call: .; clone_size: .; cdr3_nt: TGTGCCAGCAGTTACGAACAGGGTTTGCGGTCCCTCCACTTT; cdr3_aa: CASSYEQGLRSLHF
j_call: TRBJ2-1; v_call: TRBV30; d_call: TRBD1; clone_size: once; cdr3_nt: TGTGCCTGGGCCTTCGGACAGGGGGCCCCCAATGAGCAGTTCTTC; cdr3_aa: CAWAFGQGAPNEQFF
j_call: TRBJ2-2; v_call: TRBV30; d_call: TRBD1; clone_size: .; cdr3_nt: TGTGCCTGGGGACGGGACAGGGAAAAGCAGCTGTTTTTT; cdr3_aa: CAWGRDREKQLFF
j_call: TRBJ2-2; v_call: TRBV4-2; d_call: TRBD2; clone_size: .; cdr3_nt: TGTGCCAGCAGCCAATTGGTACGGGGGGGAAGCGGGGAGCTGTTTTTT; cdr3_aa: CASSQLVRGGSGELFF
j_call: TRBJ1-1; v_call: TRBV5-1; d_call: .; clone_size: .; cdr3_nt: TGCGCCAGCAGCTTGGCCTATGGCAGACTCATGGACACTGAAGCTTTCTTT; cdr3_aa: CASSLAYGRLMDTEAFF
j_call: TRBJ1-5; v_call: TRBV2; d_call: TRBD1; clone_size: once; cdr3_nt: TGTGCCAGCAGTGAAGCCGGGACAGCCCATCAGCCCCAGCATTTT; cdr3_aa: CASSEAGTAHQPQHF
j_call: TRBJ2-5; v_call: TRBV5-4; d_call: TRBD2; clone_size: .; cdr3_nt: TGTGCCAGCACCAAAGGTGGACTAGCGGGGGCAGAGACCCAGTACTTC; cdr3_aa: CASTKGGLAGAETQYF
j_call: TRBJ1-1; v_call: TRBV11-3; d_call: TRBD1; clone_size: .; cdr3_nt: TGTGCCAGCAGCCGTGGACAGGCGGGTATCACTGAAGCTTTCTTT; cdr3_aa: CASSRGQAGITEAFF
j_call: TRBJ2-3; v_call: TRBV9; d_call: TRBD2; clone_size: few; cdr3_nt: TGTGCCAGCAGCCTCTCTAGCGGGGGGCCCACAGATACGCAGTATTTT; cdr3_aa: CASSLSSGGPTDTQYF
j_call: TRBJ2-7; v_call: TRBV7-9; d_call: TRBD1; clone_size: .; cdr3_nt: TGTGCCAGCAGCTTTGGACAGGCCTACGAGCAGTACTTC; cdr3_aa: CASSFGQAYEQYF
j_call: TRBJ2-3; v_call: TRBV5-4; d_call: TRBD1; clone_size: .; cdr3_nt: TGTGCCAGCAGCTCCGGACAGGGAGCAGATACGCAGTATTTT; cdr3_aa: CASSSGQGADTQYF
j_call: TRBJ2-5; v_call: TRBV19; d_call: TRBD2; clone_size: .; cdr3_nt: TGTGCCAGTAGTCCCCCCAAGCGGGGGGGTTCCACAGAGACCCAGTACTTC; cdr3_aa: CASSPPKRGGSTETQYF
j_call: TRBJ1-5; v_call: TRBV3-1/TRBV3-2; d_call: .; clone_size: few; cdr3_nt: TGTGCCAGCGGGCAGCGGGGTGGGGGCAATCAGCCCCAGCATTTT; cdr3_aa: CASGQRGGGNQPQHF
j_call: TRBJ1-2; v_call: TRBV7-2; d_call: .; clone_size: .; cdr3_nt: TGTGCCAGCAACCAACAGATCTATGGCTACACCTTC; cdr3_aa: CASNQQIYGYTF
j_call: TRBJ2-7; v_call: TRBV4-1; d_call: .; clone_size: few; cdr3_nt: TGCGCCAGCAGCCAAGTGGCGGGGCAGGGCTACGAGCAGTACTTC; cdr3_aa: CASSQVAGQGYEQYF
j_call: TRBJ2-1; v_call: TRBV5-6; d_call: .; clone_size: .; cdr3_nt: TGTGCCAGCAGCTCTACAGGGCAGTACAATGAGCAGTTCTTC; cdr3_aa: CASSSTGQYNEQFF
j_call: TRBJ1-5; v_call: TRBV6-6; d_call: .; clone_size: .; cdr3_nt: TGTGCCAGCAGTAATGGGGGGGGCAATCAGCCCCAGCATTTT; cdr3_aa: CASSNGGGNQPQHF
j_call: TRBJ1-4; v_call: TRBV11-2; d_call: TRBD1; clone_size: few; cdr3_nt: TGTGCCAGCAGTTTTGGACAGGGTGGAGGATACAATGAAAAACTGTTTTTT; cdr3_aa: CASSFGQGGGYNEKLFF
j_call: TRBJ2-1; v_call: TRBV6-4; d_call: TRBD1; clone_size: .; cdr3_nt: TGTGCCAGCAGTCCAGGGGGCAATAACTCCTACAATGAGCAGTTCTTC; cdr3_aa: CASSPGGNNSYNEQFF
j_call: TRBJ1-5; v_call: TRBV24-1; d_call: TRBD1; clone_size: few; cdr3_nt: TGTGCCACCAGTGGCCGTCGGGACAGTATTCAGCCCCAGCATTTT; cdr3_aa: CATSGRRDSIQPQHF
j_call: TRBJ2-2; v_call: TRBV19; d_call: .; clone_size: .; cdr3_nt: TGTGCCAGTAAGGGCGGGACCGCGAACACCGGGGAGCTGTTTTTT; cdr3_aa: CASKGGTANTGELFF